This TCR beta chain was documented in a study of blood T cell repertoires in COVID-19. Generated by immunoSEQ multiplex PCR, the TCRdb table keeps only in-frame clones and is missing some. The sample records around 160,000 clones, about 80% being singletons. There are 15 residues in the CDR3. Germline loops: CDR1 MNHNY, CDR2 SVGAGI (reference sequence). Trimming stripped 6 bases from V and 0 bases from J, with 11 bases between. The genes are TRBV6-6 and TRBJ2-2; no clear D. This clonotype was obtained from a woman of 80 years or more with acute or convalescent COVID-19. Material for sequencing was peripheral blood. CDR3 sequence (DNA): TGTGCCAGCAGGACACAGAGTGCGAACACCGGGGAGCTGTTTTTT. The encoded protein is CASRTQSANTGELFF.